Below are 5 T cell receptor beta chains sequenced from a single sample in a study of blood T cell repertoires in COVID-19. The table came from immunoSEQ multiplex PCR; TCRdb's copy has only in-frame clones and leaves some out. The sample has around 140,000 clones, about four fifths seen once. The sample consisted of peripheral blood. The receptors derive from a human donor in a cohort sampled during active COVID-19.

The V call is TRBV5-1, the J call TRBJ1-2; weak D call: TRBD1 (6 bases). The CDR3 is 14 amino acids. CDR1 is SGHRS, CDR2 YFSETQ, per germline. V lost 2 bases, J lost 7 bases, and 15 bases lay in between. The CDR3 DNA sequence: TGCGCCAGCAGCTTTTCCCCACGGGACACTGGCTACACCTTC. This translates into CASSFSPRDTGYTF.

The chain combines TRBV6-2 or TRBV6-3 with TRBJ2-7; perhaps TRBD1 as D (5 bases). The V and J ends lost 5 bases and 0 bases respectively, with 8 bases between them. The CDR3 contains 13 residues. Per germline, CDR1 MNHEY and CDR2 SVGEGT. CDR3 nucleotide sequence: TGTGCCAGCAGTACGACAGTCTCCTACGAGCAGTACTTC. Protein sequence: CASSTTVSYEQYF.

This clone was counted between two and nine times. The chain joins TRBV3-1 (or the pseudogene TRBV3-2) to TRBJ1-1; no clear D. Germline V gene sequence: CDR1 LGHDT, CDR2 YNNKEL (reference sequence). This CDR3 has 15 amino acids. V lost 1 base and J lost 1, with 10 bases in between. CDR3 bases: TGTGCCAGCAGCCAAGGACCGGGTAGGAACACTGAAGCTTTCTTT. Amino acid sequence: CASSQGPGRNTEAFF.

The genes are TRBV12-3 or TRBV12-4 and TRBJ1-2, with a tentative D call TRBD1 (5 bases). Trimming removed 7 bases at V and 7 bases at J, with 10 bases between. The CDR3 is 11 amino acids. CDR3 loop: CASTGFGGYTF. The CDR3 region has the DNA TGTGCCAGCACAGGGTTCGGTGGCTACACCTTC.

The V and J genes are TRBV9 and TRBJ1-6, with D tentatively TRBD1 (5 bases). CDR3 size: 16 residues. The germline V and J ends were trimmed by 0 bases and 6 bases, with 13 bases remaining between them. The germline gives CDR1 SGDLS, CDR2 YYNGEE. CDR3 amino acids: CASSVAPGKTNSPLHF. The DNA for the CDR3 is TGTGCCAGCAGCGTAGCCCCAGGGAAGACTAATTCACCCCTCCACTTT.